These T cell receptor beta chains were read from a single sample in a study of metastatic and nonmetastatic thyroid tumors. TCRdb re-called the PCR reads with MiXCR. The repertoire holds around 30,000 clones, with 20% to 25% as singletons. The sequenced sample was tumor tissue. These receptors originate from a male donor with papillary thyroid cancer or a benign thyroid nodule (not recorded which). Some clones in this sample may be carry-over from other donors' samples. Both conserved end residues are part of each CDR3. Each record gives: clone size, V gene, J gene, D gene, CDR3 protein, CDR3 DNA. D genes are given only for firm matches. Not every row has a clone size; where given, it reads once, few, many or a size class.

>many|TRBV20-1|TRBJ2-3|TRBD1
CSALDDRERTDTQYF
TGCAGTGCTTTAGATGACAGGGAGCGTACTGATACGCAGTATTTT
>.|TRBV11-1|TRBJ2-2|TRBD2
CASRREVGTGELFF
TGTGCCAGCCGACGGGAGGTCGGCACCGGGGAGCTGTTTTTT
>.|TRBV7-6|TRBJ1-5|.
CASSLGTDQPQHF
TGTGCCAGCAGCTTAGGAACCGATCAGCCCCAGCATTTT
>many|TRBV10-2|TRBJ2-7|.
CASSESYEQYF
TGCGCCAGCAGTGAGTCGTACGAGCAGTACTTC
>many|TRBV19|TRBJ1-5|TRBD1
CASSGMMGQVSNQPQHF
TGTGCCAGTAGCGGGATGATGGGACAGGTTAGCAATCAGCCCCAGCATTTT
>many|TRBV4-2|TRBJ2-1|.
CASSQDSWREQFF
TGTGCCAGCAGCCAAGATAGCTGGCGGGAGCAGTTCTTC
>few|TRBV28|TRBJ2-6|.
CASSHSVSGANVLTF
TGTGCCAGCAGTCATTCAGTCTCTGGGGCCAACGTCCTGACTTTC
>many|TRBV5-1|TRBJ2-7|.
CASRESSEQYF
TGCGCCAGCAGAGAATCTAGCGAGCAGTACTTC
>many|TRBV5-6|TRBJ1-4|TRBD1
CASSSGQGILANEKLFF
TGTGCCAGCAGCAGCGGACAGGGAATCTTAGCGAATGAAAAACTGTTTTTT
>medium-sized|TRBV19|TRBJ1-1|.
CASSINPGMNTEAFF
TGTGCCAGTAGTATCAACCCGGGGATGAACACTGAAGCTTTCTTT
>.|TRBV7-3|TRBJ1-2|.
CAGSSGYGYTF
TGTGCCGGCAGCTCAGGTTATGGCTACACCTTC
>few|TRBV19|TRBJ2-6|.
CAISRIGVGTGANVLTF
TGTGCCATTAGTAGGATAGGGGTAGGTACTGGGGCCAACGTCCTGACTTTC
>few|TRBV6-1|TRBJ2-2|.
CASSPDSAAGTGELFF
TGCGCCAGCAGTCCGGACTCGGCAGCGGGCACCGGGGAGCTGTTTTTT